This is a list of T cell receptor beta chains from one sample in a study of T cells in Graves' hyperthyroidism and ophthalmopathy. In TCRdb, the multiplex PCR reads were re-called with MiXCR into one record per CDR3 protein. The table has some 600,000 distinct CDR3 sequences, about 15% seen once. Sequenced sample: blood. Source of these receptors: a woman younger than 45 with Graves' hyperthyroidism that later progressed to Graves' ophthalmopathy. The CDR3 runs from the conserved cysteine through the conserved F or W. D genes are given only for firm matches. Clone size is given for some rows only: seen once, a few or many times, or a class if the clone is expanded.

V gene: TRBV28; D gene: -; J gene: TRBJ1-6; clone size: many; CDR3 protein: CASRPWGGIGVSPLHF; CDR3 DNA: TGTGCCAGCAGGCCTTGGGGGGGTATTGGAGTTTCACCCCTCCACTTT
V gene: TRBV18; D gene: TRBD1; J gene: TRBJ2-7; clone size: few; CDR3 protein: CASSPTGQGYYEQYF; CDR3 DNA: TGTGCCAGCTCACCAACGGGACAGGGCTACTACGAGCAGTACTTC
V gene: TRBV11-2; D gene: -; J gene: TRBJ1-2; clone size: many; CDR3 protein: CASSSARDYGYTF; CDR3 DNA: TGTGCCAGCAGCTCGGCCAGGGACTATGGCTACACCTTC
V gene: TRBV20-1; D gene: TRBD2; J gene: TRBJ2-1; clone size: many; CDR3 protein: CSVLVAGGHEQFF; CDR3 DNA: TGCAGTGTGTTGGTAGCGGGAGGTCATGAGCAGTTCTTC
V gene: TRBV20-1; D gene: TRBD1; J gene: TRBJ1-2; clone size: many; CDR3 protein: CSARAGTGMDGYTF; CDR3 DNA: TGCAGTGCTAGAGCCGGGACAGGGATGGATGGCTACACCTTC
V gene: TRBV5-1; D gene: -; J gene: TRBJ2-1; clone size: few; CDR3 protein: CASSFLPGPYNEQFF; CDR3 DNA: TGCGCCAGCAGCTTCCTCCCCGGCCCCTACAATGAGCAGTTCTTC
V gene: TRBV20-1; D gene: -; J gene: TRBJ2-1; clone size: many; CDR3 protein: CSARRGSSYNEQFF; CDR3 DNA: TGCAGTGCTAGACGGGGGAGCTCCTACAATGAGCAGTTCTTC
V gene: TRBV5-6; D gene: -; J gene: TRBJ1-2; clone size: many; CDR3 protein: CASSLGLPSYGYTF; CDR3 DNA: TGTGCCAGCAGCTTGGGGTTGCCGTCCTATGGCTACACCTTC
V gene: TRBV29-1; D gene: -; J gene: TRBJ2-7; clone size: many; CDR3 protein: CSVEGPSYEQYF; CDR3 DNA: TGCAGCGTTGAAGGTCCTTCCTACGAGCAGTACTTC
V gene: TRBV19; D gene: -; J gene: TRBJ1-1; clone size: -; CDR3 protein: CASSLDRDNTGAFF; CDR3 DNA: TGTGCCAGTAGTTTGGACAGAGATAACACTGGAGCTTTCTTT
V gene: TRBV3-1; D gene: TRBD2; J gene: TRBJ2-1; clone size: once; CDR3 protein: CASSILAGGLEQFF; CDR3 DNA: TGTGCCAGCAGCATACTAGCGGGAGGGCTAGAGCAGTTCTTC
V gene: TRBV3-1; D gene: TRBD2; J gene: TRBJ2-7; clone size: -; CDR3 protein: CASSQIAGGSYEQYF; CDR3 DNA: TGTGCCAGCAGCCAGATAGCGGGGGGGTCCTACGAGCAGTACTTC
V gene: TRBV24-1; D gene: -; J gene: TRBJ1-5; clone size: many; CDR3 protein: CATSGGGSNQPQHF; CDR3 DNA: TGTGCCACCAGTGGCGGCGGTAGCAATCAGCCCCAGCATTTT
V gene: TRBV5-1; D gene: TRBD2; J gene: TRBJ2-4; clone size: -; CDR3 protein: CASSLTLAGVAKNIQYF; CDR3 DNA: TGCGCCAGCAGCTTGACCCTAGCGGGAGTAGCCAAAAACATTCAGTACTTC
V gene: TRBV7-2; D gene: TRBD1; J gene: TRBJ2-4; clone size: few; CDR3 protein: CASSPRDRGFKNIQYF; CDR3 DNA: TGTGCCAGCAGCCCCCGGGACAGGGGATTCAAAAACATTCAGTACTTC
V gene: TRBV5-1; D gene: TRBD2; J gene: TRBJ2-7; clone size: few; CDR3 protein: CASSSTSTGTSGTYEQYF; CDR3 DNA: TGCGCCAGCAGCTCGACGTCCACCGGGACTAGCGGAACCTACGAGCAGTACTTC
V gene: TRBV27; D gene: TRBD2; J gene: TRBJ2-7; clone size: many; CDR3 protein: CASSLSGTSGVMGLEQYF; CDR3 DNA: TGTGCCAGCAGTTTATCGGGGACTAGCGGGGTGATGGGGCTCGAGCAGTACTTC
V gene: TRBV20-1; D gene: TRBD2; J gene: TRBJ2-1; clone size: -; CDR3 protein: CSARKREIYNEQFF; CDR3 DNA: TGCAGTGCTAGAAAGCGGGAGATCTACAATGAGCAGTTCTTC
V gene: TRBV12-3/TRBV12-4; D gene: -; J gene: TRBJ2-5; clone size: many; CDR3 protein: CASSPPGGLYF; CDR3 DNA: TGTGCCAGCAGTCCCCCCGGGGGGCTCTACTTC
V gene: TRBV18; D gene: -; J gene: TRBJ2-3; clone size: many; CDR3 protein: CASSPPSSSTDTQYF; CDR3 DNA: TGTGCCAGCTCACCTCCAAGTTCTAGCACAGATACGCAGTATTTT
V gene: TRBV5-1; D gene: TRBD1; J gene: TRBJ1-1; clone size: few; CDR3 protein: CASGTGTGSRDTEAFF; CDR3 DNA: TGCGCCAGTGGAACTGGGACAGGGTCACGGGACACTGAAGCTTTCTTT
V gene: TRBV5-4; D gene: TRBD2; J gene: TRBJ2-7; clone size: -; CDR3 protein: CASSLAGASGRAHEQYF; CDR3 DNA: TGTGCCAGCAGCTTGGCCGGGGCTAGCGGGAGGGCCCACGAGCAGTACTTC
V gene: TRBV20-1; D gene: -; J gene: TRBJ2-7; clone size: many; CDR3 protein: CSASGGNSYEQYF; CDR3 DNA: TGCAGTGCTAGTGGCGGGAACTCCTACGAGCAGTACTTC
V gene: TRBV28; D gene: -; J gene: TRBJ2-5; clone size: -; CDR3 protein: CASSFPGGGQSQETQYF; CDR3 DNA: TGTGCCAGCAGTTTCCCGGGTGGGGGGCAGTCCCAAGAGACCCAGTACTTC
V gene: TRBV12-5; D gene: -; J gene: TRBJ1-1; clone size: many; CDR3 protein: CASGLGVGQATEAFF; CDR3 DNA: TGTGCTAGTGGTTTGGGGGTCGGGCAGGCCACTGAAGCTTTCTTT
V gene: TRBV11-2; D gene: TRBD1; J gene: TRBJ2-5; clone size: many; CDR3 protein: CASSLAAGGRETQYF; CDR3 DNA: TGTGCCAGCAGCTTAGCGGCAGGGGGCAGGGAGACCCAGTACTTC
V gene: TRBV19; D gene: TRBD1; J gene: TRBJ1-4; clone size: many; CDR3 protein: CASSSEQGVTNEKLFF; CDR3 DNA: TGTGCCAGTAGTTCCGAACAGGGGGTGACTAATGAAAAACTGTTTTTT
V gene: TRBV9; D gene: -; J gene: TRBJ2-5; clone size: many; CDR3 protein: CASSGGASLQETQYF; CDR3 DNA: TGTGCCAGCAGCGGAGGGGCATCTCTCCAAGAGACCCAGTACTTC
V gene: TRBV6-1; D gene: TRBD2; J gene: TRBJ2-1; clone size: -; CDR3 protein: CASSAPLSGRLYNEQFF; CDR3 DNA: TGTGCCAGCAGTGCCCCACTTAGCGGGAGATTGTACAATGAGCAGTTCTTC
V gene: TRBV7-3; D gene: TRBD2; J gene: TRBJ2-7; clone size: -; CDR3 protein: CASSGGLGLEQYF; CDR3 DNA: TGTGCCAGCAGCGGGGGACTAGGCCTCGAGCAGTACTTC
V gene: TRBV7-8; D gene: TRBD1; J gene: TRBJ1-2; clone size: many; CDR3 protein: CASSTRDRSGYTF; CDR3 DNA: TGTGCCAGCAGCACCCGGGACAGGTCTGGCTACACCTTC
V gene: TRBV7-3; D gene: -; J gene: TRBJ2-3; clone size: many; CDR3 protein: CASSLDGLSTDTQYF; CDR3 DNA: TGTGCCAGCAGCTTGGACGGCCTAAGCACAGATACGCAGTATTTT
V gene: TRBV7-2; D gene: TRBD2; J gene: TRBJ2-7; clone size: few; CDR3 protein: CASSPSLAGGYEQYF; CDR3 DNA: TGTGCCAGCAGCCCTAGCCTAGCGGGGGGCTACGAGCAGTACTTC
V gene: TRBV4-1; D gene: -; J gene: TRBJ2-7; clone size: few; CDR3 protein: CASSQLQEGHEQYF; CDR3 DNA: TGCGCCAGCAGCCAATTACAGGAAGGCCACGAGCAGTACTTC
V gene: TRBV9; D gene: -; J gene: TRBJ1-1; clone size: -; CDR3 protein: CASTAPGKTEAFF; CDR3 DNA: TGTGCCAGCACCGCCCCGGGTAAGACTGAAGCTTTCTTT
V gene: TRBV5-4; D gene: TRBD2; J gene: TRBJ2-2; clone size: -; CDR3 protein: CASSLTGTSGRAFGTGELFF; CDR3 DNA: TGTGCCAGCAGCCTCACCGGGACTAGCGGGAGGGCCTTCGGCACCGGGGAGCTGTTTTTT
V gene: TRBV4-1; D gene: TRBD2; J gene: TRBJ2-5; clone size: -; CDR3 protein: CASSYLTAGAQETQYF; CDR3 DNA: TGCGCCAGCAGTTACCTTACTGCGGGAGCACAAGAGACCCAGTACTTC
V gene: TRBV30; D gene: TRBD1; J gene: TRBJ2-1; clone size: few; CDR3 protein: CAWSVLGTATYNEQFF; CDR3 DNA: TGTGCCTGGAGTGTACTCGGGACAGCGACCTACAATGAGCAGTTCTTC